The 10 T cell receptor beta chains in this list originate from one sample, sequenced in a study of cytomegalovirus exposure and HLA in healthy donors. This table comes from immunoSEQ multiplex PCR, and its TCRdb copy is limited to in-frame clones, with some not included. This table has about 120,000 clones, more than 75% appearing once. The sequenced sample consisted of PBMCs. These receptors came from a woman aged 25 to 39 in good health and CMV-seronegative.

The rearrangement links TRBV6-1 to TRBJ2-1, with 10 bases that match TRBD2. Per the germline V gene, CDR1 is MNHNS and CDR2 is SASEGT. Trimming removed 0 bases from V and 4 bases from J; junction bases left unmatched: 0. The CDR3 extends over 15 amino acids. The CDR3 loop is CASSEATSGYNEQFF. CDR3 coding DNA: TGTGCCAGCAGTGAAGCGACTAGCGGGTACAATGAGCAGTTCTTC.

The V gene is TRBV27, the J gene TRBJ1-5; no definite D call. The V end lost 0 bases, the J end lost 0 bases, and 6 bases lay between the germline ends. The CDR3 has 15 amino acids. The V gene's germline CDR1 is MNHEY and CDR2 SMNVEV (reference sequence). The CDR3 reads CASSLSMSSNQPQHF. CDR3 sequence (DNA): TGTGCCAGCAGTTTATCGATGAGTAGCAATCAGCCCCAGCATTTT.

The V gene is TRBV7-9, the J gene TRBJ1-4; 7 bases are shared with TRBD1. CDR1 SEHNR and CDR2 FQNEAQ come from the germline V gene (reference sequence). With 5 bases clipped from V and 0 bases from J, the junction kept 3 bases outside the gene matches. The CDR3 contains 15 residues. This CDR3 is CASSTGTATNEKLFF. CDR3 sequence (DNA): TGTGCCAGCAGCACCGGGACAGCAACTAATGAAAAACTGTTTTTT. The complete variable domain, with remaining parts taken from reference TRBV7-9 and TRBJ1-4, reads DTGVSQNPRHKITKRGQNVTFRCDPISEHNRLYWYRQTLGQGPEFLTYFQNEAQLEKSRLLSDRFSAERPKGSFSTLEIQRTEQGDSAMYLCASSTGTATNEKLFFGSGTQLSVL.

The chain recombines TRBV5-8 with TRBJ1-4; no definite D call. The V and J ends lost 5 bases and 5 bases respectively, with 13 bases between them. CDR1 and CDR2 from the germline V gene are SGHTS and YDEGEE. This CDR3 contains 14 residues. CDR3 in amino acids: CASSVLPGNEKLFF. The DNA of the CDR3 is TGTGCCAGCAGTGTACTGCCGGGGAATGAAAAACTGTTTTTT.

The V and J genes are TRBV4-3 and TRBJ2-6; 9 bases match TRBD2. The V segment lost 2 bases and the J segment 4 bases; nucleotides outside the gene matches: 9. The CDR3 runs to 18 residues. Germline-derived CDR1 and CDR2 are LGHNA and YSLEER. The CDR3 is CASSQQLAGLGGANVLTF. For the CDR3, the DNA is TGCGCCAGCAGCCAACAACTAGCGGGCCTAGGGGGGGCCAACGTCCTGACTTTC.

This chain connects TRBV30 to TRBJ1-4; the match to TRBD1 covers 11 bases. Germline V gene data show CDR1 as GTSNPN and CDR2 as SVGIG (reference sequence). This CDR3 has 16 amino acids. The trim removed 8 bases at V and 4 bases at J, leaving 12 bases unmatched. The CDR3, as DNA: TGTGCCCACAGCCGGACAGGGGGCTTGATTAATGAAAAACTGTTTTTT. Translated, it gives CAHSRTGGLINEKLFF.

V is TRBV7-2 and J is TRBJ2-2, with D possibly being TRBD2 (6 bases). The V gene's germline CDR1 is SGHTA and CDR2 FQGNSA. The germline V and J ends were trimmed by 1 base and 4 bases, with 22 bases remaining between them. This CDR3 has 19 residues. CDR3: CASSLDRRGPVDSTGELFF. DNA of the CDR3: TGTGCCAGCAGCTTAGATCGGAGGGGACCGGTCGATAGCACCGGGGAGCTGTTTTTT.

A single count supports this clone. The chain is built from TRBV14 and TRBJ1-1, with D perhaps TRBD1 (6 bases). CDR1 is SGHDN, CDR2 FVKESK, per germline. This CDR3 is built from 17 residues. Between the trimmed V and J ends, which lost 4 bases and 1 base, there was a span of 19 bases. The CDR3 sequence: CASSLNPRGGWNTEAFF. As DNA, the CDR3 is TGTGCCAGCAGCCTCAACCCGCGAGGGGGTTGGAACACTGAAGCTTTCTTT.

The rearrangement links TRBV6-5 to TRBJ2-3; TRBD1 aligns across 7 bases. CDR1 is MNHEY, CDR2 SVGAGI, per germline. The V segment lost 2 bases and the J segment 2 bases; nucleotides outside the gene matches: 4. The CDR3 has 15 residues. The CDR3 DNA is TGTGCCAGCAGTTACGACGGGACAGTCACAGATACGCAGTATTTT. Residues: CASSYDGTVTDTQYF.

The chain carries TRBV7-2 and TRBJ1-3; 8 nucleotides agree with TRBD1. The J segment lost 0 bases and the V segment lost 5 bases, leaving 6 bases of the junction unmatched. From germline, CDR1 is SGHTA and CDR2 FQGNSA. The CDR3 contains 16 residues. For the CDR3, the DNA is TGTGCCAGCAGCAGGGACAGGCCTAGCTCTGGAAACACCATATATTTT. Amino acids: CASSRDRPSSGNTIYF.